These T cell receptor beta chains were read from a single sample in a study of blood T cell repertoires in COVID-19. Only in-frame clones appear in the TCRdb table, and some are missing; sequencing was by immunoSEQ multiplex PCR. Here the sample spans roughly 150,000 clones, around 84% being singletons. The sequenced sample consisted of peripheral blood. The receptors were gathered from a woman aged 80 or older with COVID-19, enrolled during active disease. Each CDR3 is given without its conserved first and last residue. The order of the fields is V gene, clone size, J gene, CDR3 length, CDR3 protein. Part of the rows lack a size; the others show once, few, many or a class for expanded clones.

TRBV6-5	few	TRBJ1-5	12	ASSKTGSNQPQH
TRBV6-2/TRBV6-3	NA	TRBJ1-6	12	ASSYSDSNSPLH
TRBV5-1	NA	TRBJ2-1	14	ASSSNKAGGNNEQF
TRBV6-2/TRBV6-3	NA	TRBJ2-3	13	ASSPDRPYTDTQY
TRBV5-1	NA	TRBJ1-6	13	ASSTGTDYNSPLH
TRBV5-1	NA	TRBJ2-1	13	ASSLDTGGYNEQF
TRBV14	few	TRBJ1-1	12	ASSRERGVAEAF
TRBV11-2	NA	TRBJ1-3	11	ASSLNLLNTIY
TRBV19	NA	TRBJ1-1	11	ASRGGGFAEAF
TRBV6-5	NA	TRBJ1-6	13	ASSSDTSRTSPLH
TRBV19	NA	TRBJ2-7	13	ASSTGTGLGAEQY
TRBV4-3	NA	TRBJ2-1	11	ASSQDRDSGQF
TRBV6-2/TRBV6-3	few	TRBJ2-2	16	ASSSGLAGDINTGELF
TRBV24-1	NA	TRBJ2-1	14	ATSDLTSGSHDEQF
TRBV3-1/TRBV3-2	once	TRBJ2-7	11	ASSQRDLSEQY
TRBV11-2	NA	TRBJ1-1	11	ASSYKGDTEAF
TRBV15	NA	TRBJ1-1	11	ATSHPTGGTAF
TRBV7-2	NA	TRBJ2-5	11	ASSLSRGETQY
TRBV15	NA	TRBJ1-3	15	ATSRDNQGRAGNTIY
TRBV6-2/TRBV6-3	NA	TRBJ1-5	10	ASSLGQRPQH
TRBV9	NA	TRBJ2-2	10	ASSQGTGELF
TRBV28	NA	TRBJ1-2	11	ASRPSRGYGYT
TRBV7-2	once	TRBJ2-1	15	ASSLAVVGGGYNEQF
TRBV7-6	NA	TRBJ1-5	12	ASSLRGSDQPQH
TRBV6-1	NA	TRBJ2-7	15	ASSEGGGGTGSYEQY
TRBV28	once	TRBJ1-5	12	ASSENSLNQPQH
TRBV6-2/TRBV6-3	NA	TRBJ1-3	12	ASSFRTEGNTIY
TRBV9	NA	TRBJ2-7	13	ARSGGADGRYEQY
TRBV28	few	TRBJ1-5	13	ASSLQGAYNQPQH
TRBV2	NA	TRBJ2-1	13	ASSERTGGYNEQF
TRBV10-3	NA	TRBJ2-1	10	ASTGGQDEQF
TRBV5-6	NA	TRBJ2-1	9	ASSFRDEQF
TRBV7-3	NA	TRBJ2-3	11	ASRLAGTDTQY
TRBV9	NA	TRBJ2-5	12	ASSVGPRAETQY
TRBV6-5	NA	TRBJ2-2	12	ASSYSPSAGELF
TRBV19	NA	TRBJ1-2	10	ASSNLNYGYT
TRBV11-1	NA	TRBJ2-3	11	ASSLSPQDTQY